This TCR beta chain emerged from a study of CD8+CD57+ T cells in acquired aplastic anemia. Those patients picked for sequencing had displayed CD8+CD57+ cell expansion on flow cytometry. Sampling of blood occurred while the patients had still received no therapy. This CDR3 spans 17 amino acids. The V end lost 3 bases, the J end lost 2 bases, and 19 bases lay between the germline ends. Germline V gene lookup returns CDR1 SGHVS and CDR2 FNYEAQ. For CDR3 and TCR beta VDJ profiling, genomic DNA was the template used. From the reads, TCRdb called clonotypes with MiXCR, one entry per CDR3 protein. Of 300,000 or so distinct CDR3 sequences listed, approximately 58% are singletons.

The chain is built from TRBV7-6 and TRBJ1-1; D might be TRBD1 (6 bases). The specimen sequenced was sorted CD4+, CD8+, or CD8+CD57+ T cells (not recorded which) from PBMCs. The TCR sequence derives from a human donor with aplastic anemia. The DNA for the CDR3 is TGTGCCAGCAGCTTTGAAATGGGGGCGCCCGTAAACACTGAAGCTTTCTTT. Its translation is CASSFEMGAPVNTEAFF.